The next 19 T cell receptor beta chains were all read from a single sample in a study of cytomegalovirus exposure and HLA in healthy donors. 60 Vbeta and 13 Jbeta primers were used in PCR. Data came from immunoSEQ multiplex PCR; TCRdb stores just in-frame clones and leaves some out. Here the sample spans about 85,000 clones, about three fifths being singletons. The sample comprised PBMCs. The receptor source for this set is a man aged 25 to 40 in good health and CMV-seronegative.

The chain has TRBV6-4 and TRBJ2-7; D is possibly TRBD1 (5 bases). V lost 4 bases and J 3 bases, leaving 10 bases between the germline ends. There are 13 residues in the CDR3. Germline lookup yields CDR1 MRHNA and CDR2 SNTAGT. The CDR3 DNA sequence: TGTGCCAGCAGTGGCCGACAGATCTACGAGCAGTACTTC. Its protein is CASSGRQIYEQYF.

The V call is TRBV7-9, the J call TRBJ1-1; 9 bases match TRBD1. There are 13 residues in the CDR3. From germline, CDR1 is SEHNR and CDR2 FQNEAQ (reference sequence). Germline trimming cut 5 bases from V and 5 bases from J; bases unmatched to any gene: 3. CDR3 DNA: TGTGCCAGCAGCCGGACAGGGGATACTGAAGCTTTCTTT. Its translation: CASSRTGDTEAFF. Together with reference TRBV7-9 and TRBJ1-1, the CDR3 gives the full variable domain: DTGVSQNPRHKITKRGQNVTFRCDPISEHNRLYWYRQTLGQGPEFLTYFQNEAQLEKSRLLSDRFSAERPKGSFSTLEIQRTEQGDSAMYLCASSRTGDTEAFFGQGTRLTVV.

With regard to this clone: This sample includes further DNA sequences coding for the same CDR3. The V gene is TRBV11-3, the J gene TRBJ2-3; D may be TRBD2 (5 bases). The length of the CDR3 is 13 residues. Germline values: CDR1 SGHNT, CDR2 YENEEA. V lost 5 bases and J 1 base, leaving 7 bases between the germline ends. CDR3 protein: CASSPGGTDTQYF. The CDR3, as DNA: TGTGCCAGCAGCCCCGGGGGCACAGATACGCAGTATTTT.

This chain links TRBV5-4 with TRBJ2-5; tentative D call: TRBD2 (6 bases). CDR3 length: 13 residues. CDR1 and CDR2 (germline): SGHNT, YYREEE (reference sequence). The ends were cut back, 0 bases at V and 5 bases at J, with 8 bases in the middle. CDR3 loop: CASSLVGGETQYF. The CDR3 DNA reads as TGTGCCAGCAGCTTGGTTGGGGGGGAGACCCAGTACTTC. Supplemented by reference TRBV5-4 and TRBJ2-5, the full variable domain reads ETGVTQSPTHLIKTRGQQVTLRCSSQSGHNTVSWYQQALGQGPQFIFQYYREEENGRGNFPPRFSGLQFPNYSSELNVNALELDDSALYLCASSLVGGETQYFGPGTRLLVL.

The chain employs TRBV18 and TRBJ1-2; maybe TRBD1 (5 bases). The CDR3 runs 15 residues. Trimming removed 6 bases at V and 4 bases at J, with 18 bases between. The germline V gene encodes CDR1 KGHSH and CDR2 LQKENI. The DNA for the CDR3 is TGTGCCAGCTCCACGACAGAGGGAGGGGTCTATGGCTACACCTTC. It specifies CASSTTEGGVYGYTF.

J is TRBJ2-1 and V is TRBV7-3; D may be TRBD2 (6 bases). CDR3 size: 15 residues. Germline V gene data show CDR1 as SGHTA and CDR2 as FQGTGA. Deletions cut 2 bases from V and 3 bases from J, with 11 bases between. DNA for the CDR3: TGTGCCAGCAGCTTATTTGCGGGAAGCTACAATGAGCAGTTCTTC. Translated, it gives CASSLFAGSYNEQFF.

The chain joins TRBV6-6 to TRBJ1-2; 7 bases agree with TRBD1. The CDR3 contains 14 residues. V was clipped by 2 bases and J by 3 bases; unmatched bases: 3. Germline lookup yields CDR1 MNHNY and CDR2 SVGAGI (reference sequence). Here the CDR3 reads CASSYTTGDYGYTF. In nucleotides, the CDR3 is TGTGCCAGCAGTTACACTACAGGGGACTATGGCTACACCTTC.

The chain combines TRBV27 with TRBJ1-1; TRBD1 aligns across 8 bases. CDR1 and CDR2 from the germline V gene are MNHEY and SMNVEV (reference sequence). V shed 5 bases, J shed 0 bases, and the junction held 5 bases outside the gene matches. This CDR3 has 15 residues. The CDR3 sequence: CASSLRTGLNTEAFF. The CDR3 DNA sequence: TGTGCCAGCAGTCTTCGGACAGGGCTGAACACTGAAGCTTTCTTT.

The chain combines TRBV9 with TRBJ2-5; maybe TRBD2 (6 bases). The end of the DNA aligns better with TRBJ2-7, so the J call may be wrong. The CDR3 sequence is 15 residues long. Germline CDR1 and CDR2: SGDLS and YYNGEE. This chain's CDR3 is CASSAPGSSSYEQYF. The CDR3, as DNA: TGTGCCAGCAGCGCGCCCGGGAGCAGCTCCTACGAGCAGTACTTC.

The chain links TRBV5-1 to TRBJ1-5; no definite D call. The germline V gene has CDR1 SGHRS and CDR2 YFSETQ. The CDR3 is made up of 15 amino acids. The V gene lost 0 bases and the J gene lost 3 bases, with 10 bases spanning the gap. CDR3 protein: CASSLGGQYNQPQHF. In DNA, the CDR3 is TGCGCCAGCAGCTTGGGAGGTCAGTACAATCAGCCCCAGCATTTT.

The chain recombines TRBV5-1 with TRBJ2-7; 8 positions match TRBD1. This CDR3 comprises 15 residues. Germline assignment: CDR1 SGHRS and CDR2 YFSETQ. V dropped 0 bases and J dropped 3; count of bases not matched to a gene: 5. The CDR3 DNA follows: TGCGCCAGCAGCTTGGCGGACAGGGCTTACTACGAGCAGTACTTC. The encoded protein is CASSLADRAYYEQYF.

The sample holds one count of this clone. The junction shows a germline mismatch at one end, possibly a read error. The CDR3 coding sequence is TGTTCCAGCAGCTTCGGTGTTGCGTCATTTCAAGAGACCCAGTACTTC. Protein product: CSSSFGVASFQETQYF. This chain links TRBV7-3 with TRBJ2-5, with D unclear. The CDR3 spans 16 residues. Germline CDR1 is SGHTA and CDR2 is FQGTGA.

This clone appeared once. The chain is built from TRBV10-3 and TRBJ2-1; 10 bases are a match to TRBD2. V lost 6 bases to trimming and J lost 4 bases; unmatched junction nucleotides: 6. The CDR3 spans 15 residues. The germline CDR1 and CDR2 sequences are ENHRY and SYGVKD. The CDR3 nucleotides read TGTGCCATCAGCCCGAGCGGGAGGGGTTACAATGAGCAGTTCTTC. Its protein product is CAISPSGRGYNEQFF.

This clone was seen a few times. The gene calls are TRBV7-9 and TRBJ1-6, with D unclear. The CDR3 is 17 residues long. Germline V lookup: CDR1 SEHNR, CDR2 FQNEAQ (reference sequence). Trimming removed 1 base from V and 8 bases from J, with 18 bases in between. The CDR3 DNA reads as TGTGCCAGCAGCTTAGGAAGTGGTCTAGTTTCTTATTCACCCCTCCACTTT. This translates into CASSLGSGLVSYSPLHF.

The gene calls are TRBV4-1 and TRBJ2-7; 8 bases agree with TRBD2. The CDR3 is 14 residues long. The V segment lost 4 bases and the J segment 4 bases; nucleotides outside the gene matches: 6. The germline gives CDR1 MGHRA, CDR2 YSYEKL. The CDR3: CASSPRGGGYEQYF. CDR3 DNA sequence: TGCGCCAGCAGCCCCCGGGGGGGCGGTTACGAGCAGTACTTC.

CDR3 in amino acids: CASSPQGSYGYTF. DNA for the CDR3: TGTGCCAGCAGCCCCCAGGGAAGCTATGGCTACACCTTC. The V and J genes are TRBV9 and TRBJ1-2; maybe TRBD1 (5 bases). Trimming shortened V by 4 bases and J by 4 bases, and 11 bases separated the two germline ends. The CDR3 has 13 residues. Germline values: CDR1 SGDLS, CDR2 YYNGEE.

This chain links TRBV10-3 with TRBJ2-3; TRBD2 aligns across 8 bases. This CDR3 is built from 11 residues. The germline CDR1 and CDR2 sequences are ENHRY and SYGVKD. The J segment lost 4 bases and the V segment lost 11 bases, leaving 2 bases of the junction unmatched. The CDR3 DNA sequence: TGTGCCGTCGGGAGGGCAGATACGCAGTATTTT. Its protein is CAVGRADTQYF.

The genes are TRBV15 and TRBJ2-2, with 9 positions matching TRBD2. The trim removed 1 base at V and 4 bases at J, leaving 4 bases unmatched. CDR3 length equals 16 residues. From germline, CDR1 is LNHNV and CDR2 YYDKDF (reference sequence). CDR3 in amino acids: CATSRAGLAGTGELFF. The CDR3, as DNA: TGTGCCACCAGCAGAGCGGGACTAGCAGGCACCGGGGAGCTGTTTTTT.

This clone turned up a few times. The chain combines TRBV7-9 with TRBJ2-7, with 12 bases lining up with TRBD1. The trim removed 5 bases at V and 4 bases at J, leaving 3 bases unmatched. The CDR3 has 14 residues. Germline V gene sequence: CDR1 SEHNR, CDR2 FQNEAQ (reference sequence). The CDR3 region has the DNA TGTGCCAGCAGCAGGGGACAGGGGGCTTACGAGCAGTACTTC. Its protein product is CASSRGQGAYEQYF.